The following is a T cell receptor (beta chain) sequence with its context. Its specificity is unknown. This specimen comes from a study of T cells in Graves' hyperthyroidism and ophthalmopathy. V lost 4 bases, J lost 8 bases, and 16 bases lay in between. The CDR3 is 15 residues long. Germline CDR1 is SGDLS and CDR2 is YYNGEE. Whole-study results and caveats: Most thyroid-expanded clonotypes above 0.001 were also found in blood. Ophthalmopathy was told apart from stable hyperthyroidism by a 13 V-J model.

Amplified TCR beta CDR3 regions derived from RNA transcripts. First-round RT-PCR of the TCR CDR3 relied on the HTBI primer set. TCRdb processed the multiplex PCR reads anew with MiXCR; each CDR3 protein has one entry. The sample holds roughly 500,000 distinct CDR3 sequences; roughly 45% are singletons and the top ten take about 45%. The TCR originated in an adult woman with Graves' disease, either hyperthyroidism or ophthalmopathy (not recorded which). Sequencing was performed on peripheral blood or thyroid tissue (not recorded which). The chain couples TRBV9 to TRBJ1-6; unclear D gene. CDR3 bases: TGTGCCAGCAGCTCCGACCCCTCGGGCGATTCACCCCTCCACTTT. Protein: CASSSDPSGDSPLHF.